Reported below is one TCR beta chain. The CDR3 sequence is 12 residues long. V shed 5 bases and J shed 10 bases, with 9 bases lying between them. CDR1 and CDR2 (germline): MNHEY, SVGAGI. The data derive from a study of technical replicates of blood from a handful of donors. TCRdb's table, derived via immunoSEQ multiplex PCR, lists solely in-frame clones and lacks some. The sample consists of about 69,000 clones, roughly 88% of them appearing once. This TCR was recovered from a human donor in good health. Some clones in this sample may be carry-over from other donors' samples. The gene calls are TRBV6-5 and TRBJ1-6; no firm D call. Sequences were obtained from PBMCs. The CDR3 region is CASSTTRSPLHF. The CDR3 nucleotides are TGTGCCAGCAGTACGACAAGATCACCCCTCCACTTT.